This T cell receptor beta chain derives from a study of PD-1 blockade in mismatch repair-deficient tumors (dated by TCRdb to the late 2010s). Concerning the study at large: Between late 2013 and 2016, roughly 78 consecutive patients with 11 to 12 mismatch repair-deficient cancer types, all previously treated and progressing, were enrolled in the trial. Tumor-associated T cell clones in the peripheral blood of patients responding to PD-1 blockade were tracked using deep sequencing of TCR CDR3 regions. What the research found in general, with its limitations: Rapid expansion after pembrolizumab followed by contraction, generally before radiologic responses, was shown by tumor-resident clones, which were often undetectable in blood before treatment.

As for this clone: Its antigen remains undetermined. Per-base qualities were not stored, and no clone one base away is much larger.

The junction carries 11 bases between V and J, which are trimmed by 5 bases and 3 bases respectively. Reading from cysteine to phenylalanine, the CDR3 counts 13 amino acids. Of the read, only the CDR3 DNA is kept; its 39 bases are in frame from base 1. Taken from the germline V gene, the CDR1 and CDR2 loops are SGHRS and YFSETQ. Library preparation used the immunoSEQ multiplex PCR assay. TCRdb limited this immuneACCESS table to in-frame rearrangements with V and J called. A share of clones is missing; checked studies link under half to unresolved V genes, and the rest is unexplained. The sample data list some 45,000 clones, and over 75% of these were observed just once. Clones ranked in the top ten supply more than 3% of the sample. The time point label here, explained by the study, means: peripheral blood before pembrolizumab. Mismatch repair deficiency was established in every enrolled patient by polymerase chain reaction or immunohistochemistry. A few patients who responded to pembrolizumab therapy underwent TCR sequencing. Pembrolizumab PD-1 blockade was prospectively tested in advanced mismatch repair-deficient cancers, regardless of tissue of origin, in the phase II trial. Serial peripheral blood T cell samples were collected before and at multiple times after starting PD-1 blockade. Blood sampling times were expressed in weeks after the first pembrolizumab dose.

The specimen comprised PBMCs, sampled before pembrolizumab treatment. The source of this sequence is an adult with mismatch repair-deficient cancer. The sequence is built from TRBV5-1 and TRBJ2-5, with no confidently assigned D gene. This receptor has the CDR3 CASSLPSKETQYF. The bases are TGCGCCAGCAGTTTACCCTCCAAAGAGACCCAGTACTTC.